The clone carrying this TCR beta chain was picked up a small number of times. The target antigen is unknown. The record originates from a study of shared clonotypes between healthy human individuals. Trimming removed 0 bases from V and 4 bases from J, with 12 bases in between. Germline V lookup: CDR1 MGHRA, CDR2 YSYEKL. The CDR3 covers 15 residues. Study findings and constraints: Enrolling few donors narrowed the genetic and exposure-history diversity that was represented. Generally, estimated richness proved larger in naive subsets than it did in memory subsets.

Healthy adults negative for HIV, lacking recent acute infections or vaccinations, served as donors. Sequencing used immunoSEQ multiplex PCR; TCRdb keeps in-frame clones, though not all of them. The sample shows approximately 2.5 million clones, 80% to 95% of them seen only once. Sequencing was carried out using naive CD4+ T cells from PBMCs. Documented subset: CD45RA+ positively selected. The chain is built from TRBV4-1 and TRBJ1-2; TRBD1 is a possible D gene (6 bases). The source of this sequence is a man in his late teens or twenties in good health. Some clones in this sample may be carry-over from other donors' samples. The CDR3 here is CASSQEGGSGYGYTF. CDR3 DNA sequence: TGCGCCAGCAGCCAAGAGGGGGGCTCTGGCTATGGCTACACCTTC.